Below are 5 T cell receptor beta chains sequenced from a single sample in a study of blood T cell repertoires in COVID-19. Assay used: immunoSEQ multiplex PCR; TCRdb lists only in-frame clones, some missing. This table holds 200,000 to 300,000 clones, roughly 88% found once. What was sequenced was peripheral blood. The receptors were sampled from a man aged 80 or over with acute or convalescent COVID-19.

The chain links TRBV12-3 or TRBV12-4 to TRBJ2-5; D may be TRBD2 (7 bases). This CDR3 contains 13 residues. Trimming cost V 1 base and J 7 bases, with 10 bases left between them. CDR3 DNA sequence: TGTGCCAGCAGTTTAGTGGGAGGGGGGACCCAGTACTTC. It translates to CASSLVGGGTQYF.

As regards this clone: Other DNA sequences in this sample translate to the same CDR3. The genes are TRBV7-9 and TRBJ1-5; no clear D gene. This CDR3 has 13 residues. Germline V CDR1 and CDR2: SEHNR, FQNEAQ (reference sequence). V lost 4 bases, J lost 0 bases, and 4 bases lay in between. The CDR3 sequence: CASSSYSNQPQHF. Written as DNA, the CDR3 is TGTGCCAGCAGCTCTTATAGCAATCAGCCCCAGCATTTT. The full variable domain, its missing parts supplied by reference TRBV7-9 and TRBJ1-5, is DTGVSQNPRHKITKRGQNVTFRCDPISEHNRLYWYRQTLGQGPEFLTYFQNEAQLEKSRLLSDRFSAERPKGSFSTLEIQRTEQGDSAMYLCASSSYSNQPQHFGDGTRLSIL.

CDR3 residues: CASSLLLGPGGAGANVLTF. The CDR3 nucleotides are TGTGCCAGCAGCTTACTCCTCGGCCCAGGGGGTGCTGGGGCCAACGTCCTGACTTTC. The chain couples TRBV11-2 to TRBJ2-6, with 7 positions matching TRBD1. Germline V gene sequence: CDR1 SGHAT, CDR2 FQNNGV. The J segment lost 2 bases and the V segment lost 2 bases, leaving 12 bases of the junction unmatched. This CDR3 is built from 19 residues.

This clone has only one observation. This chain joins TRBV7-9 and TRBJ2-2; D is perhaps TRBD2 (6 bases). Germline V gene sequence: CDR1 SEHNR, CDR2 FQNEAQ (reference sequence). V lost 2 bases to trimming and J lost 3 bases, with 13 bases between them. The length of the CDR3 is 16 residues. CDR3 nucleotide sequence: TGTGCCAGCAGCTTAAAAGGAGGGGTTCACACCGGGGAGCTGTTTTTT. This translates into CASSLKGGVHTGELFF.

The chain carries TRBV7-3 and TRBJ2-1; 12 bases line up with TRBD2. From germline, CDR1 is SGHTA and CDR2 FQGTGA. Trimming took 3 bases from V and 7 from J; bases not matched to a gene: 4. The CDR3 sequence is 15 residues long. The CDR3, as DNA: TGTGCCAGCAGCTTGCTAGCGGGAGGGCCGAATGAGCAGTTCTTC. This encodes CASSLLAGGPNEQFF. Supplemented by reference TRBV7-3 and TRBJ2-1, the full variable domain reads GAGVSQTPSNKVTEKGKYVELRCDPISGHTALYWYRQSLGQGPEFLIYFQGTGAADDSGLPNDRFFAVRPEGSVSTLKIQRTERGDSAVYLCASSLLAGGPNEQFFGPGTRLTVL.